This record looks at one T cell receptor (beta chain) sequence and its context. Antigen specificity is unknown. A read error may account for a junction end that differs from germline. These data belong to a study of CD8+CD57+ T cells in acquired aplastic anemia. Turning to the study itself: Sorted CD4+ and CD8+ cells gave an average of about 3.4 ug of DNA. Among healthy donors, CD4+ cells averaged approximately 10 million reads. Study outcomes and limitations: Between patients and controls, some 31 CD8+ CDR3 sequences were found in common. Patients and healthy controls showed no significant CD8+ Simpson's diversity difference.

Genomic DNA templated the TCR beta VDJ and CDR3 profiling. TCRdb re-called the reads with MiXCR, one entry per CDR3 protein. This table has around 200,000 distinct CDR3 sequences, roughly half appearing once. The CDR3 runs to 15 residues. Germline CDR1 is SGHKS and CDR2 is YYEKEE (reference sequence). The sequence came from a human donor in good health, serving as a control. Sequencing used sorted CD4+, CD8+, or CD8+CD57+ T cells (not recorded which) from PBMCs. J is TRBJ2-7 and V is TRBV5-5; no firm D call. The CDR3 sequence: CASSLAGAYTYEQYF. CDR3 coding DNA: TGCGCCAGCAGCTTGGCTGGAGCTTACACCTACGAGCAGTACTTC.